Below are 23 T cell receptor beta chains sequenced from a single sample in a study of blood T cell repertoires in COVID-19. Here immunoSEQ multiplex PCR was the method, and the copy in TCRdb shows in-frame clones only, minus some. The sample has some 250,000 clones, roughly 84% seen once. Sequencing was performed on peripheral blood. These receptor sequences come from a man between 45 and 60 years old with active or convalescent COVID-19.

The rearrangement uses TRBV5-1 and TRBJ2-7, with a weak D call TRBD1 (6 bases). This CDR3 contains 15 residues. V lost 0 bases, J lost 5 bases, and 15 bases lay in between. Germline values: CDR1 SGHRS, CDR2 YFSETQ. The CDR3, as DNA: TGCGCCAGCAGCTTGGCTCCAGGGGTCCAGAACGAGCAGTACTTC. It encodes CASSLAPGVQNEQYF.

This chain links TRBV5-6 with TRBJ1-5, with 8 bases identical to TRBD1. CDR3 length: 15 amino acids. From germline, CDR1 is SGHDT and CDR2 YYEEEE. V trimming: 2 bases; J trimming: 6 bases; junction bases outside the gene matches: 7. The CDR3 DNA reads TGTGCCAGCAGCTTCTCCGGGACAGGACTTCAGCCCCAGCATTTT. Translated, it gives CASSFSGTGLQPQHF.

The chain has TRBV5-1 and TRBJ2-7, with TRBD2 matching 11 bases. The CDR3 runs 14 residues. V shed 2 bases, J shed 3 bases, and the junction held 1 base outside the gene matches. Per germline, CDR1 SGHRS and CDR2 YFSETQ. CDR3 in DNA: TGCGCCAGCAGCTTTAGCGGGGGGGGCTACGAGCAGTACTTC. The encoded protein is CASSFSGGGYEQYF.

V and J are TRBV4-1 and TRBJ1-3; D is uncertain. V lost 7 bases and J 0 bases, leaving 16 bases between the germline ends. CDR3 length: 16 amino acids. Germline CDR1 MGHRA, CDR2 YSYEKL. CDR3: CASTPGGVLSGNTIYF. The CDR3, as DNA: TGCGCCAGCACCCCGGGTGGAGTTCTCTCTGGAAACACCATATATTTT.

This chain joins TRBV7-8 and TRBJ1-1; D remains unclear. This CDR3 is built from 14 residues. Germline V gives CDR1 SGHVS, CDR2 FQNEAQ. V lost 8 bases and J 1 base, leaving 14 bases between the germline ends. CDR3 in amino acids: CASQRLPGNTEAFF. The CDR3 nucleotides read TGTGCCAGCCAAAGGTTGCCGGGGAACACTGAAGCTTTCTTT. The variable domain in full, completed from reference TRBV7-8 and TRBJ1-1, reads GAGVSQSPRYKVAKRGQDVALRCDPISGHVSLFWYQQALGQGPEFLTYFQNEAQLDKSGLPSDRFFAERPEGSVSTLKIQRTQQEDSAVYLCASQRLPGNTEAFFGQGTRLTVV.

J is TRBJ2-1 and V is TRBV7-3; TRBD2 agrees at 8 bases. The CDR3 is made up of 15 amino acids. V gave up 5 bases and J gave up 8 bases; unmatched junction bases: 11. Germline loops: CDR1 SGHTA, CDR2 FQGTGA. CDR3 residues: CASSREGDGVHEQFF. The CDR3 DNA follows: TGTGCCAGCAGCCGGGAGGGGGACGGAGTACATGAGCAGTTCTTC.

The V call is TRBV4-1, the J call TRBJ2-6; 10 bases fit TRBD1. This CDR3 comprises 17 residues. CDR1 MGHRA and CDR2 YSYEKL come from the germline V gene. Trimming took 1 base from V and 1 from J; bases not matched to a gene: 1. In DNA form, the CDR3 reads TGCGCCAGCAGCCAAGGACAGGGGGCGTCTGGGGCCAACGTCCTGACTTTC. This sequence encodes CASSQGQGASGANVLTF.

In its sample, this clone was seen once. The gene calls are TRBV2 and TRBJ1-2; TRBD1 is a possible D gene (6 bases). Germline CDR1 SNHLY, CDR2 FYNNEI. The germline V and J ends were trimmed by 4 bases and 4 bases, with 13 bases remaining between them. This CDR3 has 14 amino acids. The CDR3 sequence is CASSADSHSYGYTF. CDR3 DNA sequence: TGTGCCAGCAGTGCGGACAGCCATTCCTATGGCTACACCTTC.

The table lists this clone with a few counts. The gene calls are TRBV4-2 and TRBJ1-4; tentative D call: TRBD1 (6 bases). V gave up 4 bases and J gave up 0 bases, with 15 bases separating them. In germline, CDR1 is LGHNA, CDR2 YNFKEQ. The CDR3 has 17 residues. The CDR3 region has the DNA TGTGCCAGCAGCCGCGGACAGCCATCTGCAACTAATGAAAAACTGTTTTTT. Residues: CASSRGQPSATNEKLFF.

The rearrangement joins TRBV6-5 to TRBJ1-2, with TRBD1 matching over 7 bases. The CDR3 loop spans 16 amino acids. V shed 2 bases and J 6 bases; nucleotides not matched to a gene: 12. The germline CDR1 and CDR2 sequences are MNHEY and SVGAGI. The CDR3 sequence is CASSYTRDSKTDGYTF. The CDR3 nucleotides read TGTGCCAGCAGTTACACCCGGGACAGTAAGACCGATGGCTACACCTTC.

This sequence joins TRBV5-3 and TRBJ1-2, with no clear D. TRBV5-3 is annotated as an ORF whose role is uncertain. CDR3 length equals 15 residues. V lost 4 bases to trimming and J lost 7 bases, with 20 bases between them. The CDR3 here is CARSQTPTGPSGYTF. As DNA, the CDR3 is TGTGCCAGAAGCCAAACCCCCACTGGGCCTTCTGGCTACACCTTC.

The rearrangement joins TRBV19 to TRBJ1-4, with TRBD1 matching 9 bases. The J segment lost 5 bases and the V segment lost 10 bases, leaving 5 bases of the junction unmatched. The germline V gene encodes CDR1 LNHDA and CDR2 SQIVND (reference sequence). The CDR3 has 13 amino acids. CDR3 region: CATRGQGNEKLFF. The CDR3 region has the DNA TGTGCCACCCGGGGACAGGGAAATGAAAAACTGTTTTTT. The whole variable domain, remainder taken from reference TRBV19 and TRBJ1-4, is DGGITQSPKYLFRKEGQNVTLSCEQNLNHDAMYWYRQDPGQGLRLIYYSQIVNDFQKGDIAEGYSVSREKKESFPLTVTSAQKNPTAFYLCATRGQGNEKLFFGSGTQLSVL.

The chain has TRBV6-1 and TRBJ2-7, with D perhaps matching TRBD1 (6 bases). V lost 6 bases and J lost 2, with 14 bases in between. CDR1 is MNHNS and CDR2 is SASEGT in the germline V gene. The length of the CDR3 is 14 residues. The CDR3 bases are TGTGCCAGCAGCCCCGACAGGACCACCTACGAGCAGTACTTC. Encoded protein: CASSPDRTTYEQYF.

This clone was counted only a few times. The rearrangement uses TRBV6-2 or TRBV6-3 and TRBJ1-2; D possibly corresponds to TRBD1 (5 bases). This CDR3 has 17 amino acids. Germline V gene sequence: CDR1 MNHEY, CDR2 SVGEGT. Trimming left V 2 bases short and J 6 bases short, with 22 bases between. CDR3 DNA: TGTGCCAGCAGTTACGACCTTCAGGGTTTGGTTGGAAATGGCTACACCTTC. Amino acid sequence: CASSYDLQGLVGNGYTF.

The J gene is TRBJ1-2, the V gene TRBV19; D remains unclear. Germline V gene sequence: CDR1 LNHDA, CDR2 SQIVND (reference sequence). The CDR3 sequence is 14 residues long. V was pared by 6 bases and J by 5 bases, with 16 bases between. The CDR3 DNA is TGTGCCAGTAGGCGGGAGGCAGGCGAATATGGCTACACCTTC. Translated: CASRREAGEYGYTF. Full variable domain (remainder filled in from reference TRBV19 and TRBJ1-2): DGGITQSPKYLFRKEGQNVTLSCEQNLNHDAMYWYRQDPGQGLRLIYYSQIVNDFQKGDIAEGYSVSREKKESFPLTVTSAQKNPTAFYLCASRREAGEYGYTFGSGTRLTVV.

This chain connects TRBV9 to TRBJ1-1; unclear D gene. The CDR3 sequence is 13 residues long. The germline V gene encodes CDR1 SGDLS and CDR2 YYNGEE. V was pared by 0 bases and J by 5 bases, with 8 bases between. The CDR3 nucleotides are TGTGCCAGCAGCGTAGAAGTGGCAACTGAAGCTTTCTTT. Translating it yields CASSVEVATEAFF.

The V call is TRBV15, the J call TRBJ1-4; D is perhaps TRBD1 (6 bases). The CDR3 contains 15 residues. The germline CDR1 and CDR2 sequences are LNHNV and YYDKDF (reference sequence). V shed 3 bases and J shed 5 bases, with 13 bases lying between them. The CDR3 DNA follows: TGTGCCACCAGCAGGGGAGAGGGGGGGAATGAAAAACTGTTTTTT. Encoded protein: CATSRGEGGNEKLFF.

V and J are TRBV5-3 and TRBJ1-1; D remains unclear. TRBV5-3 has ORF status, its function being uncertain. V gave up 5 bases and J gave up 5 bases, with 16 bases separating them. The CDR3 is 14 amino acids. Here the CDR3 DNA reads TGTGCCAGAAGGCTTGCCCTAATCGGGACTGAAGCTTTCTTT. Translation: CARRLALIGTEAFF.

The chain joins TRBV5-1 to TRBJ2-1, with TRBD2 identical over 7 bases. Germline assignment: CDR1 SGHRS and CDR2 YFSETQ. V lost 0 bases and J lost 0; bases outside the gene matches: 12. The CDR3 is made up of 19 amino acids. CDR3 residues: CASSLDGGSYYSSYNEQFF. The CDR3 DNA follows: TGCGCCAGCAGCTTGGACGGGGGGTCCTACTATAGCTCCTACAATGAGCAGTTCTTC.

This chain joins TRBV7-2 and TRBJ1-5, with a tentative D call TRBD1 (5 bases). V was shortened by 1 base and J by 6 bases, with 10 bases between the two germline ends. The germline V gene has CDR1 SGHTA and CDR2 FQGNSA. This CDR3 is built from 14 residues. The CDR3 coding sequence is TGTGCCAGCAGCTTAGGACACGGGGGTCAGCCCCAGCATTTT. Protein product: CASSLGHGGQPQHF.

The chain couples TRBV25-1 to TRBJ1-2; 8 positions match TRBD1. Germline-derived CDR1 and CDR2 are MGHDK and SYGVNS. V dropped 4 bases and J dropped 7; count of bases not matched to a gene: 11. The CDR3 loop spans 15 amino acids. This CDR3 is CASSVTGAVGLGYTF. In DNA form, the CDR3 reads TGTGCCAGCAGTGTGACAGGGGCCGTCGGACTTGGCTACACCTTC.

The chain carries TRBV27 and TRBJ2-2; the match to TRBD2 covers 8 bases. Germline V gene lookup returns CDR1 MNHEY and CDR2 SMNVEV (reference sequence). V was clipped by 3 bases and J by 6 bases; unmatched bases: 3. CDR3 size: 14 residues. CDR3 bases: TGTGCCAGCAGTTTTAACGGGGGGGCCGGGGAGCTGTTTTTT. Its protein is CASSFNGGAGELFF.

This clone was counted a single time. J is TRBJ1-3 and V is TRBV2; D is undetermined. Germline lookup yields CDR1 SNHLY and CDR2 FYNNEI. Deletions cut 0 bases from V and 2 bases from J, with 11 bases between. The CDR3 has 16 residues. CDR3 region: CASSEALGLPGNTIYF. The CDR3 nucleotides are TGTGCCAGCAGTGAAGCTCTCGGGTTACCTGGAAACACCATATATTTT.